The entry below describes one T cell receptor (beta chain). Its antigen remains unidentified. V was cut by 3 bases and J by 2 bases, with 13 bases left in between. Germline V lookup: CDR1 SGHVS, CDR2 FQNEAQ. The CDR3 has 16 amino acids. This sample is part of a study of T cell responses to AZD1222 COVID-19 vaccine. Study results and limitations: Unmutated variant regions are reportedly the target of nearly half of TCRs that are spike-specific. Among the donors, most were white British and more were female, and clonal diversity was possibly underestimated.

Produced via immunoSEQ multiplex PCR; TCRdb's table is partial and in-frame only. The table records almost 35,000 clones, roughly 91% of them present only once. The receptor comes from an adult in good health. V usage is TRBV7-8 and J usage is TRBJ2-2; D perhaps matches TRBD2 (6 bases). This specimen was peripheral blood, taken on day 0 of AZD1222 vaccination. CDR3 sequence reads: CASSFEQLANTGELFF. The CDR3 nucleotides are TGTGCCAGCAGCTTCGAACAACTAGCTAACACCGGGGAGCTGTTTTTT.